This T cell receptor beta chain is from a study of CD8+ T cells in alopecia areata. Following extraction, RNA underwent reverse transcription to cDNA, which served as the sequencing template. This table comes from immunoSEQ multiplex PCR, and its TCRdb copy is limited to in-frame clones, with some not included. In the table there are roughly 150,000 clones, around 62% of which are singletons. Germline CDR1 reads SQVTM; CDR2 reads ANQGSEA. V lost 5 bases to trimming and J lost 5 bases, with 12 bases between them. The CDR3 length is 13 residues. The chain joins TRBV29-1 to TRBJ2-2, with D hard to call. The sample taken for sequencing was CD8+ T cells sorted from blood. This TCR derives from a human donor in good health. The CDR3 DNA sequence: TGCAGCGTTCCAAGGGATGGTACCGGGGAGCTGTTTTTT. Translated: CSVPRDGTGELFF.